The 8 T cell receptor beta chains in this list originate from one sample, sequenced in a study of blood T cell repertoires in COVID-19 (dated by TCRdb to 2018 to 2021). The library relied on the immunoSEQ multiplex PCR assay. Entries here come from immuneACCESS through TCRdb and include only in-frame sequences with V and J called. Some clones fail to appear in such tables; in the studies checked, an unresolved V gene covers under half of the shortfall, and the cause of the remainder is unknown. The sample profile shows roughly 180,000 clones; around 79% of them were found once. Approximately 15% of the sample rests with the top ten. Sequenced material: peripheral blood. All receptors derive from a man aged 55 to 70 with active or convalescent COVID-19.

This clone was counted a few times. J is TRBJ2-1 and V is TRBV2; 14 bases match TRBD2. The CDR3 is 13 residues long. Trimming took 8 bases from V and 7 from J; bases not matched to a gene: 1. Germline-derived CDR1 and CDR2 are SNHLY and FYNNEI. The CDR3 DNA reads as TGTGCCAGCGGGACTAGCGGGAGAAATGAGCAGTTCTTC. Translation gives CASGTSGRNEQFF.

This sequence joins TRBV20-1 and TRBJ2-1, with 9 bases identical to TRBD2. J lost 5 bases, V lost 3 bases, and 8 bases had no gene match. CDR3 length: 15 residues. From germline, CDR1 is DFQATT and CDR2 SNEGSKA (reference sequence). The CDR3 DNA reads TGCAGTGCTAGTCCGGCGGGAGGGCCAGACAATGAGCAGTTCTTC. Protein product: CSASPAGGPDNEQFF.

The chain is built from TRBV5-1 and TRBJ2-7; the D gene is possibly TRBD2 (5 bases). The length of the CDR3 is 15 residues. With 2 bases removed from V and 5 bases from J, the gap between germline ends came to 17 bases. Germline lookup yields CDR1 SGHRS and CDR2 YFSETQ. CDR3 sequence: CASSLGSALSHEQYF. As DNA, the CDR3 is TGCGCCAGCAGCTTAGGGAGCGCTCTTTCCCACGAGCAGTACTTC.

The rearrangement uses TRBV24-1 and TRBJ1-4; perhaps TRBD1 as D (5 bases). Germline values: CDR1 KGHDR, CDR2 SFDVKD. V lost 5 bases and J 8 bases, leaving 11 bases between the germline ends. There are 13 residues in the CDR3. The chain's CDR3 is CATSVREGEKLFF. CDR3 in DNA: TGTGCCACCAGTGTCAGGGAAGGGGAAAAACTGTTTTTT.

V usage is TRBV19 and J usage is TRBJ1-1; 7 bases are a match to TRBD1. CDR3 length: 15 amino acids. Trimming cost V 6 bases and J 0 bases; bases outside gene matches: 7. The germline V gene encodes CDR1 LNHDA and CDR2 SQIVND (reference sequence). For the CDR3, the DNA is TGTGCCAGTAGGGCCCAGACAGGGATGAACACTGAAGCTTTCTTT. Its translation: CASRAQTGMNTEAFF.

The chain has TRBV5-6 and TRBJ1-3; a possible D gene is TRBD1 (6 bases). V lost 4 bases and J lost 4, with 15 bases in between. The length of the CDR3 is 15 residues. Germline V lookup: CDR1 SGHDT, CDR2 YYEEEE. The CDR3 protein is CASSGAGGAGNTIYF. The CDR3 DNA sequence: TGTGCCAGCAGCGGTGCCGGGGGGGCCGGAAACACCATATATTTT. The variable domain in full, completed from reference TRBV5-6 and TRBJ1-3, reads DAGVTQSPTHLIKTRGQQVTLRCSPKSGHDTVSWYQQALGQGPQFIFQYYEEEERQRGNFPDRFSGHQFPNYSSELNVNALLLGDSALYLCASSGAGGAGNTIYFGEGSWLTVV.

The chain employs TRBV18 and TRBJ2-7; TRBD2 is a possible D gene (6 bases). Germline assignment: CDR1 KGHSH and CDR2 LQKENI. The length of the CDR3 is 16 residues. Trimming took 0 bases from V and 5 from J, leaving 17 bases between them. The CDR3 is CASSPPGQGGGNEQYF. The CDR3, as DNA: TGTGCCAGCTCACCACCCGGCCAGGGAGGAGGCAACGAGCAGTACTTC.

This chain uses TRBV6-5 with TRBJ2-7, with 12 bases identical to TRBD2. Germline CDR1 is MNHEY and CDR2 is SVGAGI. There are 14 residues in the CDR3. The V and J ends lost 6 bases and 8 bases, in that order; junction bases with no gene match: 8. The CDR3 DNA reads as TGTGCCAGCAGCAAGGGACTAGCGGGCAGACAGCAGTACTTC. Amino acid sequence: CASSKGLAGRQQYF.